What follows are 8 T cell receptor beta chains derived from one specimen sequenced in a study of T cells in women clearing cervical HPV infection. Profiling relied on immunoSEQ multiplex PCR, and the TCRdb table lists in-frame clones only, not all of them. This table lists more than 30,000 clones. The sample was blood buffy coat. The receptors here all came from a woman between 18 and 69 years old with a cervical HPV16 infection that either progressed to CIN3+ or cleared (not recorded which).

Notes on this clone: The CDR3 end lies 3 residues beyond the end of the read and is filled in from the germline J gene. This sequence joins TRBV5-5 and TRBJ1-5, with no clear D. The CDR3 consists of 12 residues. The V gene's germline CDR1 is SGHKS and CDR2 YYEKEE (reference sequence). V was cut by 4 bases and J by 9 bases, with 11 bases left in between. The CDR3 here is CASSQRAGPQHF. The sequenced CDR3 bases are TGTGCCAGCAGCCAAAGAGCGGGGCCC.

About this clone: The CDR3 extends 3 residues past the end of the read, so its final part is completed from the germline J gene. The chain joins TRBV7-2 to TRBJ1-1; 7 bases map to TRBD1. The V and J ends lost 2 bases and 4 bases, in that order; junction bases with no gene match: 4. Germline V gene lookup returns CDR1 SGHTA and CDR2 FQGNSA. This CDR3 contains 14 residues. CDR3 sequence: CASSLTGESTEAFF. Incomplete CDR3 DNA: TGTGCCAGCAGCTTAACAGGGGAGAGCACTGAA.

About this clone: Read sequence stops 3 residues before the CDR3 end, and the germline J gene provides the missing end. The gene calls are TRBV7-9 and TRBJ2-4, with a weak D call TRBD1 (5 bases). This CDR3 spans 14 amino acids. Germline V CDR1 and CDR2: SEHNR, FQNEAQ (reference sequence). CDR3 loop: CASSLIRDNYGQYF. The DNA read from the CDR3 is TGTGCCAGCAGCTTAATCAGGGATAACTATGGT.

On this clone itself: The sequence runs out 3 residues before the end of the CDR3; the remainder is reconstructed from the germline J gene. This chain uses TRBV4-1 with TRBJ2-7; tentatively, D is TRBD1 (7 bases). Trimming left V 1 base short and J 0 bases short, with 16 bases between. Germline values: CDR1 MGHRA, CDR2 YSYEKL. This CDR3 has 17 residues. CDR3 residues: CASSQVQTGTSSYEQYF. Incomplete CDR3 DNA: TGCGCCAGCAGCCAAGTACAGACAGGGACTTCCTCCTACGAG.

As concerns this clone: The CDR3 goes on 3 residues after the read ends, and that part is filled in from the germline J gene. The chain employs TRBV2 and TRBJ2-3, with 9 positions matching TRBD1. Per germline, CDR1 SNHLY and CDR2 FYNNEI. This CDR3 has 15 amino acids. The sequenced CDR3 bases are TGTGCCAGCAGTGTACAGGGGGCGCTCCGGGAGACG. Amino acid sequence: CASSVQGALRET. The CDR3 in full is CASSVQGALRETQYF. Full variable domain (missing parts from reference TRBV2 and TRBJ2-3): EPEVTQTPSHQVTQMGQEVILRCVPISNHLYFYWYRQILGQKVEFLVSFYNNEISEKSEIFDDQFSVERPDGSNFTLKIRSTKLEDSAMYFCASSVQGALRETQYFGPGTRLTVL.

Turning to this clone: The CDR3 goes on 3 residues after the read ends, and that part is filled in from the germline J gene. This chain connects TRBV7-2 to TRBJ2-7; 8 bases match TRBD2. V was clipped by 1 base and J by 0 bases; unmatched bases: 2. Germline loops: CDR1 SGHTA, CDR2 FQGNSA. The CDR3 consists of 15 residues. The CDR3 sequence is CASSLVSGVSYEQYF. CDR3 DNA, as far as it was read: TGTGCCAGCAGCTTAGTTAGCGGGGTCTCCTACGAG.

With regard to this clone: The read halts 3 residues ahead of the CDR3 end, with the missing end drawn from the germline J gene. The gene calls are TRBV20-1 and TRBJ2-4, with 7 bases aligning to TRBD1. The CDR3 runs 14 residues. The V and J ends lost 6 bases and 3 bases, in that order; junction bases with no gene match: 8. Germline CDR1 is DFQATT and CDR2 is SNEGSKA (reference sequence). The part of the CDR3 DNA that was read is TGCAGTGCCGTACATCGACAGGGCAAAAACATT. The encoded protein is CSAVHRQGKNI. The complete CDR3 protein is CSAVHRQGKNIQYF.

As regards this clone: The read falls 3 residues short of the CDR3 end, and the missing part is taken from the germline J gene. V is TRBV10-3 and J is TRBJ2-3; 8 nucleotides line up with TRBD1. With V trimmed by 4 bases and J by 5 bases, 5 bases remained unmatched. Per the germline V gene, CDR1 is ENHRY and CDR2 is SYGVKD. CDR3 length: 14 residues. The CDR3 loop reads CAISGQGALDTQYF. The CDR3 DNA, read in part, is TGTGCCATCAGTGGGCAGGGGGCGTTAGATACG.